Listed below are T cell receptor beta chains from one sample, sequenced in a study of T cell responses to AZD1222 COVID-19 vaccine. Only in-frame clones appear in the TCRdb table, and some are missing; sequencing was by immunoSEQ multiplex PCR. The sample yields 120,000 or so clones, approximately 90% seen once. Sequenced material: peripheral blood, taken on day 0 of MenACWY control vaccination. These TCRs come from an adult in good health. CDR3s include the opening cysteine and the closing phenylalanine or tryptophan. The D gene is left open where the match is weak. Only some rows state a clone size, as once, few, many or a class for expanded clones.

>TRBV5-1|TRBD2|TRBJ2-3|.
TGCGCCAGCAGAGCTTACACTTCCGTCGCGGGGGTAGATACGCAGTATTTT
CASRAYTSVAGVDTQYF
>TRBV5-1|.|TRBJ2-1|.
TGCGCCAGCAGGGAGGGATACAATGAGCAGTTCTTC
CASREGYNEQFF
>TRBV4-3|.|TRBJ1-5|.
TGCGCCAGCAGCCAAGCCTGGACGGAGAGCAATCAGCCCCAGCATTTT
CASSQAWTESNQPQHF
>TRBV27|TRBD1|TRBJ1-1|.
TGTGCCAGCAGCAAGGGGGCATCGGTGAACACTGAAGCTTTCTTT
CASSKGASVNTEAFF
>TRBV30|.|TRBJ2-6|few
TGTGCCTGGAGACAGGGATTGGAGTCTGGGGCCAACGTCCTGACTTTC
CAWRQGLESGANVLTF
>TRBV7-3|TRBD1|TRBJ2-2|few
TGTGCCAGCAGCTTAGGCCAGGGGGCCGGGGAGCTGTTTTTT
CASSLGQGAGELFF
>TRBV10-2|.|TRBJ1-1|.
TGCGCCAGCAGTGCAGGGTTCGGGGACACTGAAGCTTTCTTT
CASSAGFGDTEAFF
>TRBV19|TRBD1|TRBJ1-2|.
TGTGCCAGTAGTATCGGGGACAGGGGTTACACCTTC
CASSIGDRGYTF
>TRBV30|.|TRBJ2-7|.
TGTGCCTGGAGTACCGGATCCTACGAGCAGTACTTC
CAWSTGSYEQYF
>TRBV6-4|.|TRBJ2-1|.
TGTGCCAGCAGTGTCGGCGGCACCTACAATGAGCAGTTCTTC
CASSVGGTYNEQFF
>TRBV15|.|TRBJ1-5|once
TGTGCCACCAGCAGAGGTGATAGCAATCAGCCCCAGCATTTT
CATSRGDSNQPQHF
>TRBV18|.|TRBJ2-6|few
TGTGCCAGCTCAGAACCCCCAGGGGCCCGCTCTGGGGCCAACGTCCTGACTTTC
CASSEPPGARSGANVLTF
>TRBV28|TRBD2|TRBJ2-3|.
TGTGCCAGCAGTTTAGCTAGCGGGTATAGCACAGATACGCAGTATTTT
CASSLASGYSTDTQYF
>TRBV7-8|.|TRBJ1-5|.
TGTGCCAGCAGCGGGTATAGCAATCAGCCCCAGCATTTT
CASSGYSNQPQHF
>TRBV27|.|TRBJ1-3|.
TGTGCCAGCAGTTCCCTCCCTATTTATTCTGGAAACACCATATATTTT
CASSSLPIYSGNTIYF
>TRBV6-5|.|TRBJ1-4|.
TGTGCCAGCAGTTACTTAGCAACCGAAAAACTGTTTTTT
CASSYLATEKLFF
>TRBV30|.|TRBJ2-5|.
TGTGCCTGGAGTGGGGGGAACCAAGAGACCCAGTACTTC
CAWSGGNQETQYF
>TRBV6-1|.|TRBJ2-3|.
TGTGCCAGCAGTGTACACCTATCTTCCCAGACAGATACGCAGTATTTT
CASSVHLSSQTDTQYF
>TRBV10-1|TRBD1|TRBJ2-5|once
TGCGCCAGCAGTGAGTGGCCAGGGGGCCAAGAGACCCAGTACTTC
CASSEWPGGQETQYF
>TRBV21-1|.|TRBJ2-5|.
TGTGCCCCCGGGGGCGGGAGGGTAGGAGAGACCCAGTACTTC
CAPGGGRVGETQYF
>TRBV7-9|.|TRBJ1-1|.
TGTGCCAGCAGCTTTTCGCTGAACACTGAAGCTTTCTTT
CASSFSLNTEAFF
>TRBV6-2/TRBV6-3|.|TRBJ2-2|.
TGTGCCAGCAGTTACCCGAACACCGGGGAGCTGTTTTTT
CASSYPNTGELFF
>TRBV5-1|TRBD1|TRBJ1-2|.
TGCGCCAGCAGCCTGGAAGGACAGGGGGGCGGCTACACCTTC
CASSLEGQGGGYTF
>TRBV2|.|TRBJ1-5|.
TGTGCCAGCAGTGAAAGAAGTTATAGCAATCAGCCCCAGCATTTT
CASSERSYSNQPQHF
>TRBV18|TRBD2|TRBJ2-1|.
TGTGCCAGCTCACCCAGTGGTACTAGCGGGAGTAATGAGCAGTTCTTC
CASSPSGTSGSNEQFF
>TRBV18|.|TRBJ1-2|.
TGTGCCAGCTCACCATTACTGGAGAATGGCTACACCTTC
CASSPLLENGYTF
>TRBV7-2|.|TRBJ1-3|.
TGTGCCAGCAGCGACCGGGACGGCGGCTCTGGAAACACCATATATTTT
CASSDRDGGSGNTIYF
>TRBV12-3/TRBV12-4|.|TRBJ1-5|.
TGTGCCAGCAGCCAGGGATACAATCAGCCCCAGCATTTT
CASSQGYNQPQHF
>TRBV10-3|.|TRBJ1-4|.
TGTGCCATCAGTGAGAGGCCCCCGGAGGGAGGGTACCCAACTAATGAAAAACTGTTTTTT
CAISERPPEGGYPTNEKLFF
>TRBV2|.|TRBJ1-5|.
TGTGCCAGCAGTGAGGGGGGGGGCGTGAGAATAGGTCAGCCCCAGCATTTT
CASSEGGGVRIGQPQHF
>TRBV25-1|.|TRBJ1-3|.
TGTGCCAGCAGTGAATGGGGGGAGATCTCTGGAAACACCATATATTTT
CASSEWGEISGNTIYF
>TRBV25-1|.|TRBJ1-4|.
TGTGCCAGCAGCCCCGGCGGGGCAGGGAGGAAACTGTTTTTT
CASSPGGAGRKLFF
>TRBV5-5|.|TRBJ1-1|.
TGTGCCAGCAGCTTACGACCGCCCGGGCCGAACACTGAAGCTTTCTTT
CASSLRPPGPNTEAFF
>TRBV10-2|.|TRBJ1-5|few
TGCGCCAGTGGGGGCCAGGGTTCAGGGCCCCAGCATTTT
CASGGQGSGPQHF
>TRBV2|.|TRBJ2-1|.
TGTGCCAGCAGTGAAGGCTACTACAATGAGCAGTTCTTC
CASSEGYYNEQFF
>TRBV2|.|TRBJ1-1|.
TGTGCCAGCACCATGGACGGCAACACTGAAGCTTTCTTT
CASTMDGNTEAFF
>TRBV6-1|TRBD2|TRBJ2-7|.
TGTGCCAGCAGTAAAGCGGGAGGAAGTTACGAGCAGTACTTC
CASSKAGGSYEQYF
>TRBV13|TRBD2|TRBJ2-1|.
TGTGCCAGCAGCTTAGGCCCCAGGCTAGCGGGAGGCGATGAGCAGTTCTTC
CASSLGPRLAGGDEQFF
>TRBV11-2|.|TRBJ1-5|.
TGTGCCAGCAGCTCAAGACCGGATCAGCCCCAGCATTTT
CASSSRPDQPQHF
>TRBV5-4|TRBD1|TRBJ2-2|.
TGTGCCAGCAGCTTGACAGGGGGCGGGTTCAGCACCGGGGAGCTGTTTTTT
CASSLTGGGFSTGELFF
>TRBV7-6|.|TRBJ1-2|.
TGTGCCAGCAGCTCCGAAGGTCCCAGGCAAGGGGGGGCTTATGGCTACACCTTC
CASSSEGPRQGGAYGYTF
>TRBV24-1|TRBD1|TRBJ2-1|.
TGTGCCACCAGTGGGGGACAGGGGGTTTACAATGAGCAGTTCTTC
CATSGGQGVYNEQFF
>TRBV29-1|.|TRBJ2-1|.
TGCAGCGCGACTGGCAGCTCCTACAATGAGCAGTTCTTC
CSATGSSYNEQFF
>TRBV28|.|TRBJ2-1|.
TGTGCCAGCAGTTCCGTCTACAATGAGCAGTTCTTC
CASSSVYNEQFF
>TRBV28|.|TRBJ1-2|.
TGTGCCAGCAGTTTGACGGAGAACTATGGCTACACCTTC
CASSLTENYGYTF
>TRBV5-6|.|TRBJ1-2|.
TGTGCCAGCAGCCCCTCCACAGGGTTTGTAGATGGCTACACCTTC
CASSPSTGFVDGYTF
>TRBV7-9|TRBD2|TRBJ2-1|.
TGTGCCAGCAGCGCGGATACTAGCGGGAGGGCCTATGAGCAGTTCTTC
CASSADTSGRAYEQFF
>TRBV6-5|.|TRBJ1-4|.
TGTGCCACCAGGTCCGGGACGGCTAATGAAAAACTGTTTTTT
CATRSGTANEKLFF
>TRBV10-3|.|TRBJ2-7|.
TGTGCCATCAGTGAGTCTTCGGCTAGCGCTATCTACGAGCAGTACTTC
CAISESSASAIYEQYF
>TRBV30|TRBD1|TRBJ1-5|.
TGTGCCTGGAGTGTGTCAGGGGGCGATCAGCCCCAGCATTTT
CAWSVSGGDQPQHF
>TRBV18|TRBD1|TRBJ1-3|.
TGTGCCAGCTCACCTGGGACAGCTGCTGGAAACACCATATATTTT
CASSPGTAAGNTIYF
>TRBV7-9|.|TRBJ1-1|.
TGTGCCAGCAGCTTACGGACTACAAATGAGGGCACTGAAGCTTTCTTT
CASSLRTTNEGTEAFF
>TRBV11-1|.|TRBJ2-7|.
TGTGCCAGCAGCTTAGCAGGGACCTACGAGCAGTACTTC
CASSLAGTYEQYF